One and the same sample provided the 17 T cell receptor beta chains below, sequenced in a study of blood T cell repertoires in COVID-19. The repertoire was sequenced with immunoSEQ multiplex PCR; TCRdb's copy has only in-frame clones and lacks some. The sample lists about 170,000 clones; approximately 91% were seen once. Sequencing used peripheral blood. The receptor source for this set is a man between 18 and 35 years old with COVID-19, enrolled during active disease.

The rearrangement links TRBV27 to TRBJ2-5; TRBD1 matches 9 bases. The CDR3 totals 14 residues. With 4 bases clipped from V and 12 bases from J, the junction kept 12 bases outside the gene matches. The germline CDR1 and CDR2 sequences are MNHEY and SMNVEV (reference sequence). Written as DNA, the CDR3 is TGTGCCAGCAGTTCCTCAAACAGGGGGCCTCTGAAGTACTTC. This encodes CASSSSNRGPLKYF.

CDR3 nucleotides: TGTGCCAGTAGTTTCGAGCGGGGGCGGGAGCAGTACTTC. Protein product: CASSFERGREQYF. The J gene is TRBJ2-7, the V gene TRBV19; 8 positions match TRBD2. Germline values: CDR1 LNHDA, CDR2 SQIVND (reference sequence). The length of the CDR3 is 13 residues. Trimming took 5 bases from V and 7 from J; bases not matched to a gene: 7. The full variable domain, in which reference TRBV19 and TRBJ2-7 provide the parts outside the CDR3, is DGGITQSPKYLFRKEGQNVTLSCEQNLNHDAMYWYRQDPGQGLRLIYYSQIVNDFQKGDIAEGYSVSREKKESFPLTVTSAQKNPTAFYLCASSFERGREQYFGPGTRLTVT.

This chain joins TRBV4-2 and TRBJ1-4; no reliable D call. The V gene lost 4 bases and the J gene lost 0 bases, with 12 bases spanning the gap. The CDR3 consists of 16 residues. Germline assignment: CDR1 LGHNA and CDR2 YNFKEQ. CDR3 protein: CASSLSRRATNEKLFF. Here the CDR3 DNA reads TGTGCCAGCAGCCTTAGCCGGCGGGCAACTAATGAAAAACTGTTTTTT.

In DNA form, the CDR3 reads TGTGCCAGCAGCGTAGGTAGCGGGAATGAGCAGTTCTTC. Amino acids: CASSVGSGNEQFF. V usage is TRBV9 and J usage is TRBJ2-1; 7 nucleotides line up with TRBD2. The CDR3 extends over 13 amino acids. V was clipped by 0 bases and J by 7 bases; unmatched bases: 1. Germline lookup yields CDR1 SGDLS and CDR2 YYNGEE.

The rearrangement joins TRBV3-1 (or the pseudogene TRBV3-2) to TRBJ1-1; D remains unclear. The V end lost 1 base, the J end lost 5 bases, and 11 bases lay between the germline ends. Per the germline V gene, CDR1 is LGHDT and CDR2 is YNNKEL (reference sequence). The CDR3 has 14 residues. The DNA for the CDR3 is TGTGCCAGCAGCCAAGTCTTGTACGGGACTGAAGCTTTCTTT. Amino acids: CASSQVLYGTEAFF.

The chain has TRBV7-2 and TRBJ1-2, with 7 bases lining up with TRBD1. The CDR3 totals 14 residues. Germline CDR1 is SGHTA and CDR2 is FQGNSA. V gave up 5 bases and J gave up 3 bases; unmatched junction bases: 6. The DNA of the CDR3 is TGTGCCAGCAGCGTACAGGGGTCGGACTATGGCTACACCTTC. It specifies CASSVQGSDYGYTF. The complete variable domain, with remaining parts taken from reference TRBV7-2 and TRBJ1-2, reads GAGVSQSPSNKVTEKGKDVELRCDPISGHTALYWYRQSLGQGLEFLIYFQGNSAPDKSGLPSDRFSAERTGGSVSTLTIQRTQQEDSAVYLCASSVQGSDYGYTFGSGTRLTVV.

This rearrangement joins TRBV10-3 to TRBJ2-3, with 9 bases identical to TRBD2. Germline lookup yields CDR1 ENHRY and CDR2 SYGVKD. V was pared by 8 bases and J by 5 bases, with 11 bases of the junction left unmatched. The CDR3 is 15 amino acids. CDR3 protein: CAIARPGLAQDTQYF. For the CDR3, the DNA is TGTGCCATCGCGAGGCCGGGACTAGCCCAAGATACGCAGTATTTT.

The gene calls are TRBV19 and TRBJ1-5, with D possibly matching TRBD1 (5 bases). V was cut by 4 bases and J by 3 bases, with 16 bases left in between. Germline V gene data show CDR1 as LNHDA and CDR2 as SQIVND (reference sequence). The CDR3 is made up of 16 amino acids. The CDR3 coding sequence is TGTGCCAGTAGTAAAGGAGACAGAACATACAATCAGCCCCAGCATTTT. This codes for CASSKGDRTYNQPQHF.

V gene TRBV7-3 combines with J gene TRBJ2-3; TRBD2 is a possible D gene (5 bases). The germline V gene encodes CDR1 SGHTA and CDR2 FQGTGA. This CDR3 spans 15 amino acids. V shed 1 base and J shed 0 bases, with 8 bases lying between them. The DNA for the CDR3 is TGTGCCAGCAGCTTAAGCGGGTCTAGCACAGATACGCAGTATTTT. This codes for CASSLSGSSTDTQYF.

The genes are TRBV12-3 or TRBV12-4 and TRBJ1-4, with D unclear. V was clipped by 8 bases and J by 7 bases, with 8 bases between them. CDR3 length equals 11 residues. This CDR3 reads CASFGSEKLFF. For the CDR3, the DNA is TGTGCCAGCTTCGGGAGTGAAAAACTGTTTTTT.

The rearrangement links TRBV19 to TRBJ2-1; 7 bases map to TRBD2. The CDR3 spans 16 residues. Germline CDR1 and CDR2: LNHDA and SQIVND (reference sequence). Germline trimming cut 1 base from V and 3 bases from J; bases unmatched to any gene: 6. As DNA, the CDR3 is TGTGCCAGTAGTATAGTCGGGCTAGCGGACTACAATGAGCAGTTCTTC. Its translation: CASSIVGLADYNEQFF.

As regards this clone: This specimen includes other DNA sequences encoding the same CDR3. CDR3 in DNA: TGCGCCAGCAGCCAAGTTGACAGGGGGTCCTACGAGCAGTACTTC. Translation gives CASSQVDRGSYEQYF. The chain uses TRBV4-1 and TRBJ2-7, with TRBD1 identical over 9 bases. After removal of 1 base from V and 1 base from J, the junction contained 2 bases not matched to a gene. This CDR3 comprises 15 residues. CDR1 is MGHRA, CDR2 YSYEKL, per germline.

The chain carries TRBV13 and TRBJ2-5; 8 nucleotides agree with TRBD2. V lost 2 bases to trimming and J lost 1 base; unmatched junction nucleotides: 6. CDR1 is PRHDT and CDR2 is FYEKMQ in the germline V gene (reference sequence). The CDR3 runs to 16 residues. The CDR3 bases are TGTGCCAGCAGCTTATACCCGGGAGGGTTCCAAGAGACCCAGTACTTC. Protein product: CASSLYPGGFQETQYF.

V gene TRBV6-2 or TRBV6-3 combines with J gene TRBJ2-3, with 13 nucleotides matching TRBD2. Unmatched junction bases numbered 6, after V lost 2 bases and J lost 4 bases. This CDR3 comprises 17 residues. CDR1 MNHEY and CDR2 SVGEGT come from the germline V gene. The DNA for the CDR3 is TGTGCCAGCAGTTACGCACTAGCGGGAGGGCCTGCAGATACGCAGTATTTT. It is translated as CASSYALAGGPADTQYF.

The chain couples TRBV28 to TRBJ2-5; no clear D. Germline V gives CDR1 MDHEN, CDR2 SYDVKM. The CDR3 covers 10 residues. Trimming removed 6 bases at V and 5 bases at J, with 4 bases between. The CDR3: CASSQETQYF. In DNA, the CDR3 is TGTGCCAGCAGCCAGGAGACCCAGTACTTC.

The chain uses TRBV27 and TRBJ2-7; 8 positions match TRBD1. V dropped 4 bases and J dropped 1; count of bases not matched to a gene: 6. Germline V gene sequence: CDR1 MNHEY, CDR2 SMNVEV (reference sequence). This CDR3 is 15 amino acids long. CDR3 amino acids: CASSSRGQGSYEQYF. Written as DNA, the CDR3 is TGTGCCAGCAGTTCACGTGGACAGGGTTCCTACGAGCAGTACTTC.

The gene calls are TRBV19 and TRBJ2-7; TRBD1 aligns across 7 bases. With V trimmed by 6 bases and J by 5 bases, 7 bases remained unmatched. Germline V gene sequence: CDR1 LNHDA, CDR2 SQIVND (reference sequence). The CDR3 has 13 amino acids. The CDR3 protein is CASRNRGSDEQYF. CDR3 DNA: TGTGCCAGTAGGAACAGGGGCTCGGACGAGCAGTACTTC.